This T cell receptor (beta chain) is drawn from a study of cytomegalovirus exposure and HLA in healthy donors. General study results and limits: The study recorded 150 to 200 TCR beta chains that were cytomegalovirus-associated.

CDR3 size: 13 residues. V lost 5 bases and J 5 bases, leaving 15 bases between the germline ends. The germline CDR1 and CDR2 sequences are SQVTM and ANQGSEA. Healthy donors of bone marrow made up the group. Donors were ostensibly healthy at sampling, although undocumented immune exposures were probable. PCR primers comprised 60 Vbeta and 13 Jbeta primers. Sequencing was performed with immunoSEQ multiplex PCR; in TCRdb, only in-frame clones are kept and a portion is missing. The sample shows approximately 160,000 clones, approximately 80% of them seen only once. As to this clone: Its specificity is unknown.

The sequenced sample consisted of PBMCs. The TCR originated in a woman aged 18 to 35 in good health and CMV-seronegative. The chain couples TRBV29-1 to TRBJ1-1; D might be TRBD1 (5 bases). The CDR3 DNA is TGCAGCGTTACCGGGGGAGTGGAGACTGAAGCTTTCTTT. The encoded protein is CSVTGGVETEAFF.